This TCR beta chain was obtained from a study of blood T cell repertoires in COVID-19 (dated by TCRdb to the early 2020s). With regard to the full study: The collaborator samples originated in the United States, Italy and Spain and spanned the acute and convalescent phases of COVID-19. The prospective study material was composed of cDNA or gDNA derived from T cells, B-cell-depleted T cells, or PBMCs. The dataset comprised deeply sampled blood TCRbeta repertoires from subjects exposed to, actively infected with, or recovered from COVID-19. The repertoires were made available in a free public database intended to serve as a resource for research on the immune response to SARS-CoV-2. Samples came from the ongoing ImmuneRACE study (first 160 participants) plus 1,254 subjects from 6 global collaborators. Sample metadata almost always included a de-identified subject ID, COVID-19 status, age in years and sex. Where HLA class I and class II types were available, the types were taken from metadata supplied by the sample provider, not from assay-based typing. The investigation overall reported the following: The quantity of clinical and demographic metadata differed by source and by participant and was supplied without curation.

Trimming at the junction amounts to 0 bases on V and 4 bases on J, and the germline ends lie 10 bases apart. Taken from the germline V gene, the CDR1 and CDR2 loops are SGDLS and YYNGEE. The CDR3, cysteine through phenylalanine, is 14 amino acids long. Only CDR3 DNA remains: 42 bases, in frame from the first base. Another Seattle source contributed samples from volunteer blood donors who had recovered from COVID-19. The collaborating institutions used their own protocols to collect whole blood in K2EDTA tubes. For TCRbeta analysis, collaborators shipped samples in one of three forms: frozen whole blood, isolated PBMCs, or DNA extracted from either of those sample types. Comment on this clone: The antigen this receptor binds is unknown. No much larger clone exists at a distance of one base, and base qualities are not known.

The immunoSEQ Assay, a bias-controlled multiplex PCR, was used to amplify TCRbeta CDR3 regions from genomic DNA. On the authors' methods: Within the assay, amplification of reference gene primers was used to estimate how many nucleated cells each sample contained. Sequence reads were collapsed and filtered to measure the absolute abundance of every unique TCRbeta CDR3 rearrangement. For each sample, productive Simpson clonality was calculated by taking the square root of Simpson's diversity index across productive rearrangements. Entries here come from immuneACCESS through TCRdb and include only in-frame sequences with V and J called. Some clones fail to appear in such tables; in the studies checked, an unresolved V gene covers under half of the shortfall, and the cause of the remainder is unknown. From that table come the V and J calls and clone size; the DNA was used to work out D and trimming. The sample table records 200,000 to 300,000 clones; 65% to 90% of these occur just once. The ten largest make up 2% to 2.5% of the sample.

The clonotype originates from a middle-aged man who had recovered from COVID-19. The sequencing input was peripheral blood. The receptor chain draws on TRBV9 and TRBJ1-1; a confident D gene designation cannot be given. The DNA sequence is TGTGCCAGCAGCGTAGATCCGGGGAGCACTGAAGCTTTCTTT. Its protein is CASSVDPGSTEAFF. Extended through the reference TRBV9 and TRBJ1-1 proteins, this CDR3 yields the full variable domain: DSGVTQTPKHLITATGQRVTLRCSPRSGDLSVYWYQQSLDQGLQFLIQYYNGEERAKGNILERFSAQQFPDLHSELNLSSLELGDSALYFCASSVDPGSTEAFFGQGTRLTVV.